This is a list of T cell receptor beta chains from one sample in a study of CD8 T cells in ankylosing spondylitis. TCRdb reprocessed the 5' RACE reads with MiXCR, giving one entry per CDR3 protein. Among approximately 150,000 distinct CDR3 sequences listed, around a tenth were seen once. The sample was blood, either unsorted or a sorted T cell fraction (not recorded which). These receptors were taken from a female donor with ankylosing spondylitis or in good health (not recorded which). The CDR3 runs from the conserved cysteine through the conserved F or W. Fields, in order: D gene, V gene, clone size, J gene, CDR3 DNA, CDR3 protein. The D gene is left open where the match is weak. Size tells how often a clone was seen (once, few, many) or the class of an expanded clone, and some rows leave it out.

d_gene: -
v_gene: TRBV28
abundance: many
j_gene: TRBJ1-1
CDR3nt: TGTGCCAGCAGCTCGCAACAGGGTCTGAACACTGAAGCTTTCTTT
CDR3aa: CASSSQQGLNTEAFF

d_gene: -
v_gene: TRBV18
abundance: -
j_gene: TRBJ2-1
CDR3nt: TGTGCCAGCTCACAGGACTCTATCCCCTACAATGAGCAGTTCTTC
CDR3aa: CASSQDSIPYNEQFF

d_gene: -
v_gene: TRBV5-1
abundance: few
j_gene: TRBJ2-7
CDR3nt: TGCGCCAGCAGCTTGGTGGGGTCCGAGCAGTACTTC
CDR3aa: CASSLVGSEQYF

d_gene: -
v_gene: TRBV29-1
abundance: many
j_gene: TRBJ2-1
CDR3nt: TGCAGCGTTGAAGAAAACAGACGTGAGCAGTTCTTC
CDR3aa: CSVEENRREQFF

d_gene: TRBD1
v_gene: TRBV6-2/TRBV6-3
abundance: -
j_gene: TRBJ1-5
CDR3nt: TGTGCCAGCAGTGACGGACAGGAGAATCAGCCCCAGCATTTT
CDR3aa: CASSDGQENQPQHF

d_gene: -
v_gene: TRBV27
abundance: -
j_gene: TRBJ2-1
CDR3nt: TGTGCCACTATACGGGAGAATGAGCAGTTCTTC
CDR3aa: CATIRENEQFF

d_gene: -
v_gene: TRBV7-2
abundance: few
j_gene: TRBJ1-1
CDR3nt: TGTGCCAGCAGGGAAGGGCTCCCATCCACTGAAGCTTTCTTT
CDR3aa: CASREGLPSTEAFF

d_gene: TRBD1
v_gene: TRBV19
abundance: many
j_gene: TRBJ2-7
CDR3nt: TGTGCCAGTAGTACCGGGACAGGGGGTTACCGCGAGCAGTACTTC
CDR3aa: CASSTGTGGYREQYF

d_gene: TRBD1
v_gene: TRBV5-8
abundance: few
j_gene: TRBJ2-5
CDR3nt: TGTGCCAGCAGCTTAGTTCAGGGGGCACAAGAGACCCAGTACTTC
CDR3aa: CASSLVQGAQETQYF

d_gene: -
v_gene: TRBV2
abundance: few
j_gene: TRBJ2-2
CDR3nt: TGTGCCAGCACCCGGTTCTCGGGAAGAGAGCTGTTTTTT
CDR3aa: CASTRFSGRELFF

d_gene: -
v_gene: TRBV5-6
abundance: -
j_gene: TRBJ2-3
CDR3nt: TGTGCCAGCAGCTTGGAGGGGGGCGAAGATACGCAGTATTTT
CDR3aa: CASSLEGGEDTQYF

d_gene: -
v_gene: TRBV9
abundance: many
j_gene: TRBJ2-7
CDR3nt: TGTGCCAGCAGCCCCGGCTCGGGATTAGCCAACGAGCAGTACTTC
CDR3aa: CASSPGSGLANEQYF

d_gene: -
v_gene: TRBV25-1
abundance: few
j_gene: TRBJ2-7
CDR3nt: TGTGCCAGCAGTGAACTAAGCGAGCAGTACTTC
CDR3aa: CASSELSEQYF

d_gene: -
v_gene: TRBV27
abundance: few
j_gene: TRBJ2-1
CDR3nt: TGTGCCAGCAGTTTATCGCCAGGCCGGAACAATGAGCAGTTCTTC
CDR3aa: CASSLSPGRNNEQFF

d_gene: TRBD2
v_gene: TRBV29-1
abundance: many
j_gene: TRBJ2-7
CDR3nt: TGCAGCGGCCAAGCGGGGGGCTCCTACGAGCAGTACTTC
CDR3aa: CSGQAGGSYEQYF

d_gene: -
v_gene: TRBV24-1
abundance: -
j_gene: TRBJ1-2
CDR3nt: TGTGCCACCAGTGATGCGAGGGGGAATGGCTACACCTTC
CDR3aa: CATSDARGNGYTF

d_gene: TRBD2
v_gene: TRBV7-2
abundance: -
j_gene: TRBJ2-1
CDR3nt: TGTGCCAGCAGCGCTGGCGAGCTAGCGGGAGGTCTTGAGCAGTTCTTC
CDR3aa: CASSAGELAGGLEQFF

d_gene: -
v_gene: TRBV28
abundance: -
j_gene: TRBJ2-2
CDR3nt: TGTGCCAGCAGCCCCGGGCCCGGGGAGCTGTTTTTT
CDR3aa: CASSPGPGELFF

d_gene: -
v_gene: TRBV27
abundance: few
j_gene: TRBJ2-5
CDR3nt: TGTGCCAGCAGTTCCCCCCTCCAAGAGACCCAGTACTTC
CDR3aa: CASSSPLQETQYF

d_gene: -
v_gene: TRBV7-8
abundance: many
j_gene: TRBJ2-1
CDR3nt: TGTGCCAGCAGCTTAGGGGGTCCCTACAATGAGCAGTTCTTC
CDR3aa: CASSLGGPYNEQFF

d_gene: -
v_gene: TRBV2
abundance: -
j_gene: TRBJ2-7
CDR3nt: TGTGCCAGCACCGAGGTCAGGGCCTACGAGCAGTACTTC
CDR3aa: CASTEVRAYEQYF

d_gene: TRBD2
v_gene: TRBV29-1
abundance: -
j_gene: TRBJ2-1
CDR3nt: TGCAGCGTACACGCGGGGGTCGGTGAGCAGTTCTTC
CDR3aa: CSVHAGVGEQFF

d_gene: TRBD1
v_gene: TRBV7-9
abundance: many
j_gene: TRBJ1-1
CDR3nt: TGTGCCAGCAGCTTATGGGAGACAGGGGACACTGAAGCTTTCTTT
CDR3aa: CASSLWETGDTEAFF

d_gene: -
v_gene: TRBV12-3/TRBV12-4
abundance: -
j_gene: TRBJ2-1
CDR3nt: TGTGCCAGCAGCCCGGACCACTACAATGAGCAGTTCTTC
CDR3aa: CASSPDHYNEQFF

d_gene: TRBD2
v_gene: TRBV4-3
abundance: few
j_gene: TRBJ2-7
CDR3nt: TGCGCCAGCAGCCCCTCGGGAGCGGGGCCCTACGAGCAGTACTTC
CDR3aa: CASSPSGAGPYEQYF

d_gene: -
v_gene: TRBV11-2
abundance: few
j_gene: TRBJ2-1
CDR3nt: TGTGCCAGCAGGTTTTCGGGCTACCAGACTGACAATGAGCAGTTCTTC
CDR3aa: CASRFSGYQTDNEQFF

d_gene: -
v_gene: TRBV6-2/TRBV6-3
abundance: -
j_gene: TRBJ2-1
CDR3nt: TGTGCCAGCAGTCCGGACAGTGATGAGCAGTTCTTC
CDR3aa: CASSPDSDEQFF

d_gene: -
v_gene: TRBV6-5
abundance: few
j_gene: TRBJ2-7
CDR3nt: TGTGCCAGCAGTTACTCGAGTCGAAACGAGCAGTACTTC
CDR3aa: CASSYSSRNEQYF

d_gene: -
v_gene: TRBV25-1
abundance: few
j_gene: TRBJ2-7
CDR3nt: TGTGCCAGCACCCCATTTGAGGGCGCGTACGAGCAGTACTTC
CDR3aa: CASTPFEGAYEQYF

d_gene: -
v_gene: TRBV4-2
abundance: few
j_gene: TRBJ2-7
CDR3nt: TGTGCCAGCAGCCAAGATTTAGGATTCTACGAGCAGTACTTC
CDR3aa: CASSQDLGFYEQYF

d_gene: TRBD1
v_gene: TRBV7-9
abundance: few
j_gene: TRBJ1-3
CDR3nt: TGTGCCAGCAGCGCGGTGACAGGGGTTGGAAACACCATATATTTT
CDR3aa: CASSAVTGVGNTIYF

d_gene: -
v_gene: TRBV7-9
abundance: -
j_gene: TRBJ2-7
CDR3nt: TGTGCCAGCAGCTTAGAAGTCGTGGGGTCGTACGAGCAGTACTTC
CDR3aa: CASSLEVVGSYEQYF

d_gene: -
v_gene: TRBV7-8
abundance: -
j_gene: TRBJ1-3
CDR3nt: TGTGCCAGCAGCCCCCTGACTGGAAACACCATATATTTT
CDR3aa: CASSPLTGNTIYF

d_gene: -
v_gene: TRBV9
abundance: -
j_gene: TRBJ2-3
CDR3nt: TGTGCCAGCAGCGGACGCACTGGATCCCAGACTTTCACAGATACGCAGTATTTT
CDR3aa: CASSGRTGSQTFTDTQYF

d_gene: -
v_gene: TRBV9
abundance: many
j_gene: TRBJ1-1
CDR3nt: TGTGCCAGCAGCCCCACGACTGACACTGAAGCTTTCTTT
CDR3aa: CASSPTTDTEAFF

d_gene: -
v_gene: TRBV7-9
abundance: -
j_gene: TRBJ1-2
CDR3nt: TGTGCCAGCAGCTTAAACCCTCGTAACTATGGCTACACCTTC
CDR3aa: CASSLNPRNYGYTF

d_gene: -
v_gene: TRBV15
abundance: -
j_gene: TRBJ2-1
CDR3nt: TGTGCCACCAGCTCACCTGGCCGGACCGTCTACAATGAGCAGTTCTTC
CDR3aa: CATSSPGRTVYNEQFF

d_gene: -
v_gene: TRBV6-2/TRBV6-3
abundance: -
j_gene: TRBJ2-1
CDR3nt: TGTGCCACCGGAAGAGGAAACAATGAGCAGTTCTTC
CDR3aa: CATGRGNNEQFF

d_gene: -
v_gene: TRBV27
abundance: -
j_gene: TRBJ1-2
CDR3nt: TGTGCCAATACGTGGTGGGGGACGCCTGGGGGTGGCTACACCTTC
CDR3aa: CANTWWGTPGGGYTF

d_gene: -
v_gene: TRBV27
abundance: -
j_gene: TRBJ2-2
CDR3nt: TGTGCCAGCAGCCGACTAGTTACCGGGGAGCTGTTTTTT
CDR3aa: CASSRLVTGELFF

d_gene: -
v_gene: TRBV4-3
abundance: few
j_gene: TRBJ2-3
CDR3nt: TGCGCCAGCAGCCAAGATAGTGGGGTACCGCTGGATACGCAGTATTTT
CDR3aa: CASSQDSGVPLDTQYF

d_gene: TRBD1
v_gene: TRBV29-1
abundance: few
j_gene: TRBJ1-2
CDR3nt: TGCAGCGTTGCCCTGCCAGGGGGCGATGGCTACACCTTC
CDR3aa: CSVALPGGDGYTF

d_gene: TRBD1
v_gene: TRBV4-3
abundance: few
j_gene: TRBJ1-4
CDR3nt: TGCGCCAGCAGCCAGGCTCCGGGACAGGGTGCTGAAAAACTGTTTTTT
CDR3aa: CASSQAPGQGAEKLFF

d_gene: -
v_gene: TRBV4-1
abundance: few
j_gene: TRBJ2-1
CDR3nt: TGCGCCAGCAGCCAAGGCCCCGACAATGAGCAGTTCTTC
CDR3aa: CASSQGPDNEQFF

d_gene: TRBD1
v_gene: TRBV5-6
abundance: -
j_gene: TRBJ1-2
CDR3nt: TGTGCCAGCAGCTCCCACAGGGGCGGCTACACCTTC
CDR3aa: CASSSHRGGYTF

d_gene: -
v_gene: TRBV28
abundance: few
j_gene: TRBJ1-1
CDR3nt: TGTGCCAGCAGTCCGCTGACGGGGGGCGCGGCTGAAGCTTTCTTT
CDR3aa: CASSPLTGGAAEAFF

d_gene: TRBD1
v_gene: TRBV27
abundance: few
j_gene: TRBJ2-5
CDR3nt: TGTGCCAGCGGTATTACAGGGGGGAGAGAGACCCAGTACTTC
CDR3aa: CASGITGGRETQYF

d_gene: -
v_gene: TRBV6-1
abundance: many
j_gene: TRBJ2-7
CDR3nt: TGTGCCAGCGCAACGGCAGGGCAAGACTACGAGCAGTACTTC
CDR3aa: CASATAGQDYEQYF

d_gene: TRBD2
v_gene: TRBV4-2
abundance: few
j_gene: TRBJ2-5
CDR3nt: TGTGCCAGCAGCCAAGAAGCGGGAGGCCGCCAAGAGACCCAGTACTTC
CDR3aa: CASSQEAGGRQETQYF

d_gene: TRBD2
v_gene: TRBV25-1
abundance: many
j_gene: TRBJ2-1
CDR3nt: TGTGCCAGCAGTGCGGGAGGGAGTAGAAATGAGCAGTTCTTC
CDR3aa: CASSAGGSRNEQFF

d_gene: TRBD2
v_gene: TRBV27
abundance: -
j_gene: TRBJ2-1
CDR3nt: TGTGCCAGCAGTTTTATAGCGGGAGGGCCGGGTGAGCAGTTCTTC
CDR3aa: CASSFIAGGPGEQFF

d_gene: TRBD2
v_gene: TRBV9
abundance: -
j_gene: TRBJ2-7
CDR3nt: TGTGCCAGCAGCGCGGGGGGGCTTTACTCCTACGAGCAGTACTTC
CDR3aa: CASSAGGLYSYEQYF

d_gene: -
v_gene: TRBV6-4
abundance: many
j_gene: TRBJ2-7
CDR3nt: TGTGCCAGCGAGACGAACGAGCAGTACTTC
CDR3aa: CASETNEQYF

d_gene: TRBD2
v_gene: TRBV19
abundance: -
j_gene: TRBJ2-3
CDR3nt: TGTGCCAGTAGCCGGGGGTGGACCGGGACTAGGTATTCGGCGGGTACGCAGTATTTT
CDR3aa: CASSRGWTGTRYSAGTQYF

d_gene: -
v_gene: TRBV6-7
abundance: many
j_gene: TRBJ1-5
CDR3nt: TGTGCCAGCAGTTACGATCCCCGGGGGCTGAGCAATCAGCCCCAGCATTTT
CDR3aa: CASSYDPRGLSNQPQHF

d_gene: TRBD2
v_gene: TRBV24-1
abundance: few
j_gene: TRBJ2-1
CDR3nt: TGTGCCACCAGTGATGGACTAGCGGGAGCATCTAACTCCTACAATGAGCAGTTCTTC
CDR3aa: CATSDGLAGASNSYNEQFF

d_gene: TRBD2
v_gene: TRBV28
abundance: few
j_gene: TRBJ2-3
CDR3nt: TGTGCCAGCAGTTTATGGGTCTCGTTAGCGGGAGGTGCTAGCACAGATACGCAGTATTTT
CDR3aa: CASSLWVSLAGGASTDTQYF